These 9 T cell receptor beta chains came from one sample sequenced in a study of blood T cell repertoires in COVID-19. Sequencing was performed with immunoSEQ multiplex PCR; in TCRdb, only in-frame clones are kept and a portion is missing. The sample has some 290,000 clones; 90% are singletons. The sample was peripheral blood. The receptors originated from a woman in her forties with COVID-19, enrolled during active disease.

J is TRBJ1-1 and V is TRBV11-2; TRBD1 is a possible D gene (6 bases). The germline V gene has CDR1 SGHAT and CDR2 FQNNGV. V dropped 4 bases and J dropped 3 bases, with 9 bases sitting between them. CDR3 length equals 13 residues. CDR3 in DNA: TGTGCCAGCAGCTATGAGGGGGACACTGAAGCTTTCTTT. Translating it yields CASSYEGDTEAFF.

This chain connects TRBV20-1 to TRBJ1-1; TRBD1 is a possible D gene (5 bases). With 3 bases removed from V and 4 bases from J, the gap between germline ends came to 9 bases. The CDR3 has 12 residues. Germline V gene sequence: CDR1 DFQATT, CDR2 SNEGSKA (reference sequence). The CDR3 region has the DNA TGCAGTGCTAGTCAAGGGGCCACTGAAGCTTTCTTT. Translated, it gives CSASQGATEAFF.

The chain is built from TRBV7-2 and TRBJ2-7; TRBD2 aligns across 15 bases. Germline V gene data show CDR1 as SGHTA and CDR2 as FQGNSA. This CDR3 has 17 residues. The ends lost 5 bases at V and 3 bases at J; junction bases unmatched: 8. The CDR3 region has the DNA TGTGCCAGCAGCCCTAGGACTAGCGGGGGGGCTAGCTACGAGCAGTACTTC. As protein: CASSPRTSGGASYEQYF.

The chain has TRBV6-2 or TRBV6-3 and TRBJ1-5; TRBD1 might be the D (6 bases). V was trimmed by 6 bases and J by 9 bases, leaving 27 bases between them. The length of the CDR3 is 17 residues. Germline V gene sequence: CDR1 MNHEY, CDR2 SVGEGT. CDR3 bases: TGTGCCAGCAGCCCTACCGGGGACAAATCCCGCCAGGGGCCCCAGCATTTT. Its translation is CASSPTGDKSRQGPQHF.

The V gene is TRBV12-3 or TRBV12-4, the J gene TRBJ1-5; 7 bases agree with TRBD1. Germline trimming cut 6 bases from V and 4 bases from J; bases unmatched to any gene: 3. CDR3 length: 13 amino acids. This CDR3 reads CASRTTGNQPQHF. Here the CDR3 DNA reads TGTGCCAGCAGAACGACAGGGAATCAGCCCCAGCATTTT.

Here the CDR3 DNA reads TGTGCCAGCAGCTTGGCCGGGCAGGGGGCCTCCTATGGCTACACCTTC. Protein sequence: CASSLAGQGASYGYTF. The genes are TRBV5-5 and TRBJ1-2; 8 positions match TRBD1. Germline CDR1 and CDR2: SGHKS and YYEKEE (reference sequence). The CDR3 is 16 amino acids. V was pared by 0 bases and J by 4 bases, with 8 bases of the junction left unmatched.

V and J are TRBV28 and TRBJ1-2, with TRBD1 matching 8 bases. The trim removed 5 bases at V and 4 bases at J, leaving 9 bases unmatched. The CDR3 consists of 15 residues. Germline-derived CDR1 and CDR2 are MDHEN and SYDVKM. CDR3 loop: CASSGRGLSGYGYTF. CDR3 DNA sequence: TGTGCCAGCAGTGGCAGGGGGCTTTCGGGCTATGGCTACACCTTC.

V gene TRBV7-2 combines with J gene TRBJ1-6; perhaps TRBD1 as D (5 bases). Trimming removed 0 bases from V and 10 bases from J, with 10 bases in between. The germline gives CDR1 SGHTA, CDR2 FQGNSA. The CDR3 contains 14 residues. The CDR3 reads CASSLAGGSSPLHF. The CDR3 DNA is TGTGCCAGCAGCTTAGCTGGGGGGAGCTCACCCCTCCACTTT.

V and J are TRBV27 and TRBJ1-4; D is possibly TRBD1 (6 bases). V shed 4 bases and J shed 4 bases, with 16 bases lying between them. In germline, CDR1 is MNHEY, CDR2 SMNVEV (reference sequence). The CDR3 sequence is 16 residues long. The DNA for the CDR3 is TGTGCCAGCAGTTCGTACGTACAGGGAGTTAATGAAAAACTGTTTTTT. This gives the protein CASSSYVQGVNEKLFF.